This T cell receptor (beta chain) originates from a study of blood T cell repertoires in COVID-19. In the study overall: Donors in the United States, Italy and Spain gave samples during acute or convalescent COVID-19. T cells, B-cell-depleted T cells, or PBMCs supplied cDNA or gDNA.

CDR3 length: 17 residues. Trimming removed 1 base from V and 0 bases from J, with 13 bases in between. Germline-derived CDR1 and CDR2 are MDHEN and SYDVKM. In the original analysis: Estimation of nucleated cell counts relied on the amplification of reference gene primers. Clones were read by immunoSEQ multiplex PCR, and TCRdb kept only the in-frame ones, dropping some. V and J calls and clone size follow that table, whereas D and trimming were derived from the DNA. The sample consists of about 230,000 clones, roughly 84% of them appearing once. J is TRBJ1-5 and V is TRBV28; D is possibly TRBD1 (5 bases). This clonotype was obtained from a woman aged 50 to 60 with acute or convalescent COVID-19. Material: peripheral blood. Here the CDR3 reads CASSLLGGLRSNQPQHF. The CDR3 region has the DNA TGTGCCAGCAGTTTATTGGGGGGGTTGCGTAGCAATCAGCCCCAGCATTTT.